These 20 T cell receptor beta chains were sequenced from one sample in a study of blood T cell repertoires in COVID-19. Sequencing used immunoSEQ multiplex PCR; TCRdb keeps in-frame clones, though not all of them. This table has about 270,000 clones, around nine tenths appearing once. The sequenced sample was peripheral blood. These receptors came from a man aged 35 to 55 with active or convalescent COVID-19.

As DNA, the CDR3 is TGTGCCAGCAGCGTAAGCATCGGGGATGATCAGCCCCAGCATTTT. Translating it yields CASSVSIGDDQPQHF. The chain recombines TRBV9 with TRBJ1-5, with D unresolved. The V and J ends lost 1 base and 5 bases respectively, with 13 bases between them. CDR3 length: 15 amino acids. CDR1 and CDR2 from the germline V gene are SGDLS and YYNGEE.

The rearrangement uses TRBV25-1 and TRBJ2-1; 8 bases are a match to TRBD2. Germline CDR1 is MGHDK and CDR2 is SYGVNS. The J segment lost 6 bases and the V segment lost 4 bases, leaving 5 bases of the junction unmatched. This CDR3 region has 14 residues. The CDR3, as DNA: TGTGCCAGCAGTGTAGCGGGAATTAGCAATGAGCAGTTCTTC. It is translated as CASSVAGISNEQFF.

The chain carries TRBV19 and TRBJ2-7, with D possibly matching TRBD2 (6 bases). CDR3 length: 15 amino acids. Germline CDR1 LNHDA, CDR2 SQIVND (reference sequence). Trimming pared 4 bases from V and 0 bases from J, leaving 13 bases between. The CDR3 loop reads CASSNRGGLSYEQYF. The DNA of the CDR3 is TGTGCCAGTAGTAACAGAGGAGGGCTCTCCTACGAGCAGTACTTC.

This clone was counted once. The chain carries TRBV4-1 and TRBJ1-5, with unresolved D. This CDR3 is 14 amino acids long. Trimming took off 0 bases at V and 4 bases at J, with 7 bases between the two ends. Germline-derived CDR1 and CDR2 are MGHRA and YSYEKL. The CDR3 spells CASSQEEGNQPQHF. The CDR3 nucleotides are TGCGCCAGCAGCCAAGAAGAGGGAAATCAGCCCCAGCATTTT.

This chain joins TRBV6-5 and TRBJ2-7, with 8 bases lining up with TRBD1. The V gene's germline CDR1 is MNHEY and CDR2 SVGAGI. V was clipped by 7 bases and J by 3 bases; unmatched bases: 11. The CDR3 is 15 residues long. The CDR3 reads CASNEILTGDYEQYF. DNA of the CDR3: TGTGCCAGCAACGAGATATTGACAGGGGACTACGAGCAGTACTTC.

In this sample, this clone turned up a few times. The chain employs TRBV29-1 and TRBJ1-1; D remains ambiguous. The CDR3 runs 14 residues. Germline V gene data show CDR1 as SQVTM and CDR2 as ANQGSEA. Between the trimmed V and J ends, which lost 6 bases and 1 base, there was a span of 15 bases. CDR3 in amino acids: CSVPEAVSNTEAFF. Here the CDR3 DNA reads TGCAGCGTCCCAGAGGCAGTATCGAACACTGAAGCTTTCTTT.

This chain connects TRBV5-1 to TRBJ2-1, with a tentative D call TRBD2 (5 bases). V lost 5 bases, J lost 9 bases, and 15 bases lay in between. The CDR3 has 13 residues. Per germline, CDR1 SGHRS and CDR2 YFSETQ. CDR3 sequence reads: CASRFFSSGEQFF. The CDR3 DNA follows: TGCGCCAGCAGGTTCTTCTCGAGCGGTGAGCAGTTCTTC.

This clone was detected only a few times. The chain recombines TRBV24-1 with TRBJ2-1, with 8 positions matching TRBD1. The J segment lost 1 base and the V segment lost 5 bases, leaving 6 bases of the junction unmatched. Germline V CDR1 and CDR2: KGHDR, SFDVKD. CDR3 length: 16 residues. As DNA, the CDR3 is TGTGCCACCAGTGCCTTTGGACAGGGATCCTACAATGAGCAGTTCTTC. Its protein product is CATSAFGQGSYNEQFF.

This clone was detected only a few times. This chain uses TRBV5-1 with TRBJ2-1, with 8 bases identical to TRBD1. This CDR3 has 15 amino acids. Trimming removed 0 bases from V and 10 bases from J; junction bases left unmatched: 9. Germline CDR1 is SGHRS and CDR2 is YFSETQ. The CDR3 nucleotides are TGCGCCAGCAGCTTGGAGAGGACAGGGCCGGGGGAGCAGTTCTTC. It codes for CASSLERTGPGEQFF.

This chain links TRBV19 with TRBJ2-1, with 14 nucleotides matching TRBD2. V lost 2 bases to trimming and J lost 10 bases; unmatched junction nucleotides: 7. This CDR3 contains 16 residues. Germline V lookup: CDR1 LNHDA, CDR2 SQIVND (reference sequence). In nucleotides, the CDR3 is TGTGCCAGTAGTATATACACCGGACTAGCGGGAGGAGAGCAGTTCTTC. This encodes CASSIYTGLAGGEQFF.

The CDR3 loop reads CASSPTRGDTQYF. In DNA, the CDR3 is TGTGCCAGCAGTCCCACCCGGGGGGATACGCAGTATTTT. V is TRBV6-5 and J is TRBJ2-3; tentative D call: TRBD2 (6 bases). CDR3 length equals 13 residues. V was clipped by 5 bases and J by 6 bases, with 12 bases between them. Germline values: CDR1 MNHEY, CDR2 SVGAGI.

The rearrangement joins TRBV24-1 to TRBJ2-5, with D possibly TRBD1 on 8 matching bases. CDR3 length: 15 residues. The V gene lost 3 bases and the J gene lost 5 bases, with 15 bases spanning the gap. Germline V gives CDR1 KGHDR, CDR2 SFDVKD. The CDR3 sequence: CATSDAQGGMETQYF. CDR3 sequence (DNA): TGTGCCACCAGTGATGCACAGGGGGGGATGGAGACCCAGTACTTC.

The DNA of the CDR3 is TGTGCCTGGAATGGGGCGGATAGCAATCAGCCCCAGCATTTT. Translated: CAWNGADSNQPQHF. The J gene is TRBJ1-5, the V gene TRBV30, with D perhaps matching TRBD1 (5 bases). The germline CDR1 and CDR2 sequences are GTSNPN and SVGIG (reference sequence). This CDR3 has 14 amino acids. V was pared by 4 bases and J by 0 bases, with 10 bases between.

The chain is built from TRBV9 and TRBJ2-3; D ambiguous. V lost 0 bases and J 6 bases, leaving 11 bases between the germline ends. From germline, CDR1 is SGDLS and CDR2 YYNGEE. CDR3 length: 14 residues. In nucleotides, the CDR3 is TGTGCCAGCAGCGTAGATTTAGAGGCGGATACGCAGTATTTT. Its protein is CASSVDLEADTQYF.

The V call is TRBV12-5, the J call TRBJ2-3, with 8 nucleotides matching TRBD1. Germline-derived CDR1 and CDR2 are LGHNT and FRNRAP. V dropped 6 bases and J dropped 3; count of bases not matched to a gene: 5. The CDR3 is 14 residues long. The CDR3: CASGTGQGTDTQYF. The CDR3 DNA follows: TGTGCTAGTGGCACAGGACAGGGAACAGATACGCAGTATTTT. Combining the CDR3 with reference TRBV12-5 and TRBJ2-3 gives the whole variable domain DARVTQTPRHKVTEMGQEVTMRCQPILGHNTVFWYRQTMMQGLELLAYFRNRAPLDDSGMPKDRFSAEMPDATLATLKIQPSEPRDSAVYFCASGTGQGTDTQYFGPGTRLTVL.

The chain combines TRBV29-1 with TRBJ2-1; tentatively, D is TRBD2 (5 bases). V lost 2 bases, J lost 4 bases, and 12 bases lay in between. The CDR3 totals 14 residues. Germline V lookup: CDR1 SQVTM, CDR2 ANQGSEA. Here the CDR3 DNA reads TGCAGCGTTGAAAGTAGCGTACGGTACAATGAGCAGTTCTTC. Translated, it gives CSVESSVRYNEQFF.

The V and J genes are TRBV3-1 (or the pseudogene TRBV3-2) and TRBJ2-3, with 10 nucleotides matching TRBD1. In germline, CDR1 is LGHDT, CDR2 YNNKEL (reference sequence). The CDR3 contains 17 residues. V lost 1 base and J lost 2; bases outside the gene matches: 6. The DNA of the CDR3 is TGTGCCAGCAGCCAAGGGACAGGGGGGACCACCACAGATACGCAGTATTTT. Translating it yields CASSQGTGGTTTDTQYF.

The chain combines TRBV11-3 with TRBJ2-7; D may be TRBD2 (6 bases). CDR1 and CDR2 from the germline V gene are SGHNT and YENEEA. With 4 bases removed from V and 5 bases from J, the gap between germline ends came to 12 bases. The CDR3 length is 13 residues. In DNA form, the CDR3 reads TGTGCCAGCAGCTCCGTTGCGGGACACGAGCAGTACTTC. Its translation is CASSSVAGHEQYF.

The chain joins TRBV2 to TRBJ2-1; 9 bases line up with TRBD1. The trim removed 7 bases at V and 7 bases at J, leaving 8 bases unmatched. The CDR3 runs 14 residues. Per the germline V gene, CDR1 is SNHLY and CDR2 is FYNNEI. The CDR3, as DNA: TGTGCCAGCACCCTGGGACAGGGAAGAAATGAGCAGTTCTTC. Translation gives CASTLGQGRNEQFF.

This rearrangement joins TRBV10-3 to TRBJ2-1; 7 bases line up with TRBD2. V lost 3 bases to trimming and J lost 8 bases; unmatched junction nucleotides: 10. Looked up from germline, CDR1 is ENHRY and CDR2 is SYGVKD. This CDR3 is built from 15 residues. Written as DNA, the CDR3 is TGTGCCATCAGTGAATTTGGACTAGTAAACGATGAGCAGTTCTTC. Protein: CAISEFGLVNDEQFF.